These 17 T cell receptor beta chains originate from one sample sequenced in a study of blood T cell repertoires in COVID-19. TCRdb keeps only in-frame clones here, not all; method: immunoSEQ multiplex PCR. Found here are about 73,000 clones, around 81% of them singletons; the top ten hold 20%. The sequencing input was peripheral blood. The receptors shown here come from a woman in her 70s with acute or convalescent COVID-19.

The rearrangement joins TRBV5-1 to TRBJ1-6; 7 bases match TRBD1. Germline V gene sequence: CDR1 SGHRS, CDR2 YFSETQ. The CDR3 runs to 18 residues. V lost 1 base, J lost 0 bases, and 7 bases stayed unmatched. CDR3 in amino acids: CASSLSGQASSYNSPLHF. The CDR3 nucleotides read TGCGCCAGCAGCTTGTCCGGACAGGCTAGCTCCTATAATTCACCCCTCCACTTT.

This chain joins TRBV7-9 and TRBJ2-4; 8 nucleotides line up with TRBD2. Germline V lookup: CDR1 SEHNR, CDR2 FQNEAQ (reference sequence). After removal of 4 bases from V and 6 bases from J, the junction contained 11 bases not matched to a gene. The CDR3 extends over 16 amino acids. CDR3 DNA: TGTGCCAGCAGCTCCACCGTCGGGACTAGGGGAAACATTCAGTACTTC. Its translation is CASSSTVGTRGNIQYF.

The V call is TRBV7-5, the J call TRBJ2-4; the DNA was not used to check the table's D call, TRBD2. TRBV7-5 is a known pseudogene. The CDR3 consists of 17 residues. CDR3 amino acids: CARSSERGLLAKNIQYF. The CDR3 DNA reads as TGTGCCAGAAGCTCAGAGCGGGGGTTGCTAGCCAAAAACATTCAGTACTTC.

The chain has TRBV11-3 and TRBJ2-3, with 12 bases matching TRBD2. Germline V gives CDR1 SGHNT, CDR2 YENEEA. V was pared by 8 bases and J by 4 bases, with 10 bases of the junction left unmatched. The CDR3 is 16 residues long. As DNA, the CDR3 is TGTGCCAGCTCACGAGGGCTAGCGGGAGGGGCAGATACGCAGTATTTT. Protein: CASSRGLAGGADTQYF.

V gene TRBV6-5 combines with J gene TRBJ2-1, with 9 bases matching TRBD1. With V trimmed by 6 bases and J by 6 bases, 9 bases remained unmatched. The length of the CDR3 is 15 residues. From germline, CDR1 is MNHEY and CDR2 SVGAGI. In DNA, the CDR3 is TGTGCCAGCAGCACGGACAGGGGATTGGGCAATGAGCAGTTCTTC. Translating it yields CASSTDRGLGNEQFF.

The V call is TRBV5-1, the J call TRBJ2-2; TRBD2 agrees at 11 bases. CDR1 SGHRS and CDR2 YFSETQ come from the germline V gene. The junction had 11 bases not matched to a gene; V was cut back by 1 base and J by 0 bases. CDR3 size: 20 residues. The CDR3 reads CASSLRRLAGSITNTGELFF. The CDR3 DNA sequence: TGCGCCAGCAGCTTGAGGAGACTAGCGGGATCTATCACGAACACCGGGGAGCTGTTTTTT.

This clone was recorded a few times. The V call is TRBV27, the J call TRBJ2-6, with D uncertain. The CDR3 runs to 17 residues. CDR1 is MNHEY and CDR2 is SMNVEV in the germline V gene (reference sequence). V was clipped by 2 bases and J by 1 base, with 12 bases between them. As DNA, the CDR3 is TGTGCCAGCAGTTTAGAGGCCGACTTTTCTGGGGCCAACGTCCTGACTTTC. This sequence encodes CASSLEADFSGANVLTF.

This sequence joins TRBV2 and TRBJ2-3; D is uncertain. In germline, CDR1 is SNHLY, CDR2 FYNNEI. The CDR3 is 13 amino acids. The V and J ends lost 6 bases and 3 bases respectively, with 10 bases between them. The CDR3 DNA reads TGTGCCAGCAGGGAATCTAGAACAGATACGCAGTATTTT. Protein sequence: CASRESRTDTQYF.

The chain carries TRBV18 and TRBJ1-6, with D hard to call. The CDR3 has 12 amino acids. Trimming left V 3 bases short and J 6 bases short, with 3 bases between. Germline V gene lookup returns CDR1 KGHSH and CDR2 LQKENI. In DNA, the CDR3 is TGTGCCAGCTCACCGAGTAATTCACCCCTCCACTTT. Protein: CASSPSNSPLHF.

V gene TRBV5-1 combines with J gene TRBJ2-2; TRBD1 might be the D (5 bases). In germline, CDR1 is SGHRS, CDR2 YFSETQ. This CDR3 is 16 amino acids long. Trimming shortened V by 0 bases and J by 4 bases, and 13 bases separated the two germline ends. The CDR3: CASSLDGRVGTGELFF. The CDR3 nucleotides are TGCGCCAGCAGCTTGGATGGCAGGGTGGGCACCGGGGAGCTGTTTTTT. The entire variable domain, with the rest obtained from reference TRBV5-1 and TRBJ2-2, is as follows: KAGVTQTPRYLIKTRGQQVTLSCSPISGHRSVSWYQQTPGQGLQFLFEYFSETQRNKGNFPGRFSGRQFSNSRSEMNVSTLELGDSALYLCASSLDGRVGTGELFFGEGSRLTVL.

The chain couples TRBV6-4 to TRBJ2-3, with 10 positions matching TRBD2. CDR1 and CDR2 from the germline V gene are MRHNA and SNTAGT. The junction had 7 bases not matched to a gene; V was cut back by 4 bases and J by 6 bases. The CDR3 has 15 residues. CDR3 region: CASSVDLAGVDTQYF. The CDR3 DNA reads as TGTGCCAGCAGTGTGGACCTAGCGGGAGTTGATACGCAGTATTTT.

The CDR3 loop reads CASSLQAGGMNEQFF. CDR3 in DNA: TGTGCCAGCAGTTTGCAGGCGGGAGGGATGAATGAGCAGTTCTTC. The gene calls are TRBV28 and TRBJ2-1; 9 bases line up with TRBD2. V trimming: 3 bases; J trimming: 7 bases; junction bases outside the gene matches: 7. The CDR3 length is 15 residues. Germline CDR1 and CDR2: MDHEN and SYDVKM.

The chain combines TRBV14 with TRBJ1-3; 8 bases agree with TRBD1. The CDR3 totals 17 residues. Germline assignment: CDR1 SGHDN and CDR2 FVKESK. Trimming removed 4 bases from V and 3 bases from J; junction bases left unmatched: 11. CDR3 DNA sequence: TGTGCCAGCAGCCGGGGAACGACAGGGGCTTATGGAAACACCATATATTTT. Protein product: CASSRGTTGAYGNTIYF.

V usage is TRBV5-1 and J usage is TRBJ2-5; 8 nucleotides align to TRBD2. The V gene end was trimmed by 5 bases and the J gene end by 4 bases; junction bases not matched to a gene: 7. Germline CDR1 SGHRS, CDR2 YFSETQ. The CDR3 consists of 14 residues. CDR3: CASRAQTSVETQYF. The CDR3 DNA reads TGCGCCAGCAGAGCACAGACTAGCGTAGAGACCCAGTACTTC.

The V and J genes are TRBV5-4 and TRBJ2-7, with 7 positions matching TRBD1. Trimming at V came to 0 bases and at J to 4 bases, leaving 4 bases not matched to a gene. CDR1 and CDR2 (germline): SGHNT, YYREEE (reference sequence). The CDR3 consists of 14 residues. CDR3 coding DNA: TGTGCCAGCAGCTTGGTGGACAGGCCATACGAGCAGTACTTC. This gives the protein CASSLVDRPYEQYF.

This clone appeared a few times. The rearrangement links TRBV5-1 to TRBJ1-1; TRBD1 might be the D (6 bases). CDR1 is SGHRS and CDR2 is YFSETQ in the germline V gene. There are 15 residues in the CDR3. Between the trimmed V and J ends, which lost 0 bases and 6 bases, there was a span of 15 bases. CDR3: CASSLDGQPGSEAFF. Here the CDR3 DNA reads TGCGCCAGCAGCTTGGATGGACAGCCGGGATCTGAAGCTTTCTTT.

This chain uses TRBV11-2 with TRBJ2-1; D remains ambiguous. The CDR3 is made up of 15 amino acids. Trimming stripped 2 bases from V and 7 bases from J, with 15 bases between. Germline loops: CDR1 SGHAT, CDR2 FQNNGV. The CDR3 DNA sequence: TGTGCCAGCAGCTTACTCATCATCCAACGGAATGAGCAGTTCTTC. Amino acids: CASSLLIIQRNEQFF.